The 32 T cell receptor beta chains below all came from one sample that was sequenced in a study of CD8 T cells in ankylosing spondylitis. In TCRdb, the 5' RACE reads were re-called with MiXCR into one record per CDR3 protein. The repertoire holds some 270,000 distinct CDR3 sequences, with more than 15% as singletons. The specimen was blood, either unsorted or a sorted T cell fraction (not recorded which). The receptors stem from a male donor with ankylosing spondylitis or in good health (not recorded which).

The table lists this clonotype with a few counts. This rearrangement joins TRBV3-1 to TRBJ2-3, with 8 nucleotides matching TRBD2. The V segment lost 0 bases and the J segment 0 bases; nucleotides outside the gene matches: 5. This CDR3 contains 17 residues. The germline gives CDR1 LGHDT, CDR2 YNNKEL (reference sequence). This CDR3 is CASSQETLAGSTDTQYF. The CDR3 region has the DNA TGTGCCAGCAGCCAAGAGACCTTAGCGGGGAGCACAGATACGCAGTATTTT.

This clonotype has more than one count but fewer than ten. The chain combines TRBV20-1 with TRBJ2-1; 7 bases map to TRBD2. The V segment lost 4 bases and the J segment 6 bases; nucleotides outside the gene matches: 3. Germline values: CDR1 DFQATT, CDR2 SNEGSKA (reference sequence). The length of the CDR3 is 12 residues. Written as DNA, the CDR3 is TGCAGTGCTAAAGGGACTACCAATGAGCAGTTCTTC. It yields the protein CSAKGTTNEQFF.

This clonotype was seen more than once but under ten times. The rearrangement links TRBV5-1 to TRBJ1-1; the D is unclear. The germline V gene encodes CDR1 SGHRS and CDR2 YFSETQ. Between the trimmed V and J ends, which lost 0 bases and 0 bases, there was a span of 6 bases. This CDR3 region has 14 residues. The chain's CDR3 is CASSLDGLNTEAFF. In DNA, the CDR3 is TGCGCCAGCAGCTTGGACGGCCTGAACACTGAAGCTTTCTTT.

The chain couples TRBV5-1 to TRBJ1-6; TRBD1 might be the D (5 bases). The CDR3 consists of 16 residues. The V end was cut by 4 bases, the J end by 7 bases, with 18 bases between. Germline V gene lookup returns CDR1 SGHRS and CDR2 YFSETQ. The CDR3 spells CASSGSRVQPNSPLHF. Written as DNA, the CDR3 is TGCGCCAGCAGCGGGAGCAGGGTACAACCAAATTCACCCCTCCACTTT.

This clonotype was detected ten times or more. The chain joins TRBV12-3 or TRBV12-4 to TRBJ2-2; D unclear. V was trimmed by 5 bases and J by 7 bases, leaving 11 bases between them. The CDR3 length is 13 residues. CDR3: CASSPAVGGELFF. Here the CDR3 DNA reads TGTGCCAGCAGTCCCGCAGTGGGCGGGGAGCTGTTTTTT.

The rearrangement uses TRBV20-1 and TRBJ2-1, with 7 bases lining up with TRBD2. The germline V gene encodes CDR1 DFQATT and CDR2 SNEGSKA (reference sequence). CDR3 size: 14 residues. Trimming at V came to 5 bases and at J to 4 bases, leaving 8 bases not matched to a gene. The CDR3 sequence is CSAGPQAGYNEQFF. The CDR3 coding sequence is TGCAGTGCTGGGCCCCAAGCGGGATACAATGAGCAGTTCTTC.

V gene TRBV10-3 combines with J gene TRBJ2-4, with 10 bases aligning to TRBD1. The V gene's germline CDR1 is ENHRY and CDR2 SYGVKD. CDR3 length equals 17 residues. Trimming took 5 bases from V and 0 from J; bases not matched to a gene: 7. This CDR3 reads CAISPGTGALAKNIQYF. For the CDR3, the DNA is TGTGCCATCAGTCCCGGGACAGGGGCACTAGCCAAAAACATTCAGTACTTC.

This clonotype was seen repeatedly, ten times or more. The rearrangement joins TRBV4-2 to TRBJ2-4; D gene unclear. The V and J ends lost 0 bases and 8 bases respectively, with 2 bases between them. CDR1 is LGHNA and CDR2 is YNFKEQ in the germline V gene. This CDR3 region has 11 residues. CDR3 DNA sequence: TGTGCCAGCAGCCAAGATTACATTCAGTACTTC. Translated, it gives CASSQDYIQYF.

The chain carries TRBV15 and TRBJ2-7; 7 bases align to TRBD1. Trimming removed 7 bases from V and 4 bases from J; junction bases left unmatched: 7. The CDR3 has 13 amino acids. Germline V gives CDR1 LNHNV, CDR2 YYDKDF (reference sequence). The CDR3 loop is CATNSGRGYEQYF. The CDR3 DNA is TGTGCCACCAATTCGGGCAGGGGGTACGAGCAGTACTTC. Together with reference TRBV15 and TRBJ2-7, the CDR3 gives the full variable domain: DAMVIQNPRYQVTQFGKPVTLSCSQTLNHNVMYWYQQKSSQAPKLLFHYYDKDFNNEADTPDNFQSRRPNTSFCFLDIRSPGLGDTAMYLCATNSGRGYEQYFGPGTRLTVT.

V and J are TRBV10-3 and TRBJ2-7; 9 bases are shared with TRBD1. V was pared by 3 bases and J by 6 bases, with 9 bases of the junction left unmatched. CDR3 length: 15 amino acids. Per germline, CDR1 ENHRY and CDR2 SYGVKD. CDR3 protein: CAISERTGVNCEQYF. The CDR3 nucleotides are TGTGCCATCAGTGAACGGACAGGGGTAAACTGCGAGCAGTACTTC.

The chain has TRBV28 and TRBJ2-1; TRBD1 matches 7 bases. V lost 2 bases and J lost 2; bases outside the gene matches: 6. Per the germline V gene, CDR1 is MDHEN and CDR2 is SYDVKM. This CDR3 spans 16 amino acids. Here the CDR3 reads CASSLPRQGAYNEQFF. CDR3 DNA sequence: TGTGCCAGCAGTTTACCCCGACAGGGTGCCTACAATGAGCAGTTCTTC.

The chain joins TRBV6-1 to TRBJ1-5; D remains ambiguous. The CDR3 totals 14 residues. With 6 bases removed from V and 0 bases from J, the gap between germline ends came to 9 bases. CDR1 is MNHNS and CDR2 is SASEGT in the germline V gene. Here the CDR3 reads CASRPGYSNQPQHF. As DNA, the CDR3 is TGTGCCAGCAGACCCGGCTATAGCAATCAGCCCCAGCATTTT.

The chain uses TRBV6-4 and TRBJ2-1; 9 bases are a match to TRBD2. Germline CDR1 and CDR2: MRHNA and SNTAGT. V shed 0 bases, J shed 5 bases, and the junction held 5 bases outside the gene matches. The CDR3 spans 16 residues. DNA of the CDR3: TGTGCCAGCAGTGACTCGGTCCTAGCGGGACACAATGAGCAGTTCTTC. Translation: CASSDSVLAGHNEQFF.

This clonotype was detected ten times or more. The CDR3 DNA is TGTGCCAGCAGCTTCAGCGGGAGCTTGAATGAGCAGTTCTTC. Protein sequence: CASSFSGSLNEQFF. This chain joins TRBV5-6 and TRBJ2-1; 8 nucleotides agree with TRBD2. The CDR3 runs to 14 residues. The V gene's germline CDR1 is SGHDT and CDR2 YYEEEE. The V segment lost 2 bases and the J segment 7 bases; nucleotides outside the gene matches: 5.

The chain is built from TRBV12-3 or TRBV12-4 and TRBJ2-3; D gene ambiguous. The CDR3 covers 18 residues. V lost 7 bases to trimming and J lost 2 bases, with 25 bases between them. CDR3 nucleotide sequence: TGTGCCAGCAAATACCGGGCCCCCCAGGCCGCCCACACAGATACGCAGTATTTT. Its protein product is CASKYRAPQAAHTDTQYF.

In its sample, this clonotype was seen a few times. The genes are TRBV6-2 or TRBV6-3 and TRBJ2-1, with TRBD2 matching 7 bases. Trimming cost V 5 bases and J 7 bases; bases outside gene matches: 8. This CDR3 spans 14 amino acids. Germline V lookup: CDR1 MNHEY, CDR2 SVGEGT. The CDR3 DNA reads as TGTGCCAGCAGTCGGGATTGGCGGGAGAATGAGCAGTTCTTC. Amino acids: CASSRDWRENEQFF.

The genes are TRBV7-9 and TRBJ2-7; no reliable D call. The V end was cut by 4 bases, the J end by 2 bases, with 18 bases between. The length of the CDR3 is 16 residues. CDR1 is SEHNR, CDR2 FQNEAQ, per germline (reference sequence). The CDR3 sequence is CASSSPLGLEAYEQYF. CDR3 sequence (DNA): TGTGCCAGCAGCTCCCCCCTGGGCCTCGAGGCCTACGAGCAGTACTTC.

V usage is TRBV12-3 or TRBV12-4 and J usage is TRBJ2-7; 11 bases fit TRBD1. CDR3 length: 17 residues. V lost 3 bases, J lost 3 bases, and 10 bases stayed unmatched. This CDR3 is CASSFRPGGQGVYEQYF. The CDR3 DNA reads TGTGCCAGCAGTTTTCGCCCTGGGGGACAGGGGGTCTACGAGCAGTACTTC.

CDR3 in DNA: TGTGCCAGCAGTTCAACATGGGGAGAGACCCAGTACTTC. Its protein product is CASSSTWGETQYF. The chain uses TRBV6-6 and TRBJ2-5; no firm D call. CDR3 size: 13 residues. Between the trimmed V and J ends, which lost 4 bases and 4 bases, there was a span of 10 bases. Germline V gives CDR1 MNHNY, CDR2 SVGAGI (reference sequence).

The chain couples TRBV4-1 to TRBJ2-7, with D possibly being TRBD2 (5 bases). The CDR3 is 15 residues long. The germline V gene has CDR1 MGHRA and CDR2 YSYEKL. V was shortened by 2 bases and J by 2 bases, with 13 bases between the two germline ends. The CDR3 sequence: CASSQTPGIAYEQYF. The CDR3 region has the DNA TGCGCCAGCAGCCAAACCCCCGGGATTGCCTACGAGCAGTACTTC.

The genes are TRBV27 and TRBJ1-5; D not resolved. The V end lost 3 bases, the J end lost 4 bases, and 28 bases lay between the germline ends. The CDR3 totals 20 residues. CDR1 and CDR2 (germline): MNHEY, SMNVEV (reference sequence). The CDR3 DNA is TGTGCCAGCAGTTTTTCAGGAGAATGCCGCCGGGTCTGGGGTAATCAGCCCCAGCATTTT. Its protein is CASSFSGECRRVWGNQPQHF.

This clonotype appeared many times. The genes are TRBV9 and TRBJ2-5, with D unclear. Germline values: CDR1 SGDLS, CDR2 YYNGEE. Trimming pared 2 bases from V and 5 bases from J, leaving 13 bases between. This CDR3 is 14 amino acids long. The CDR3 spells CASSVGLRTETQYF. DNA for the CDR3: TGTGCCAGCAGCGTTGGGCTGAGGACGGAGACCCAGTACTTC. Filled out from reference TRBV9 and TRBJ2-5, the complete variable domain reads DSGVTQTPKHLITATGQRVTLRCSPRSGDLSVYWYQQSLDQGLQFLIQYYNGEERAKGNILERFSAQQFPDLHSELNLSSLELGDSALYFCASSVGLRTETQYFGPGTRLLVL.

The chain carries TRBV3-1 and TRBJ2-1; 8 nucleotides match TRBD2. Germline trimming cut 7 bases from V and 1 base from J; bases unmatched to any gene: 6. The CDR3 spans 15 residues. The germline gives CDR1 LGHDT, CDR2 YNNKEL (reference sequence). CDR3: CASTESGSSYNEQFF. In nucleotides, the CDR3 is TGTGCCAGCACCGAAAGCGGGAGTTCCTACAATGAGCAGTTCTTC.

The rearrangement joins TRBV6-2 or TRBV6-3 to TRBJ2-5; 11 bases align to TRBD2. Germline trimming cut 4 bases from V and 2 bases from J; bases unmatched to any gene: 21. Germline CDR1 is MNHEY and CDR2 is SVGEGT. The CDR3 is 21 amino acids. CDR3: CASSSPVGLAEHHGPQETQYF. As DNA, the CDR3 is TGTGCCAGCAGTTCTCCCGTGGGACTAGCGGAGCATCATGGGCCTCAAGAGACCCAGTACTTC.

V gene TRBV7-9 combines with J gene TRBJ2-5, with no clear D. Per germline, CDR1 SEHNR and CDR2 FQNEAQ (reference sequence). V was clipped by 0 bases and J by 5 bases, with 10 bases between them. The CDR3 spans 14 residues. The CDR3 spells CASSLARRTETQYF. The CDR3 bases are TGTGCCAGCAGCTTAGCTCGCAGAACGGAGACCCAGTACTTC.

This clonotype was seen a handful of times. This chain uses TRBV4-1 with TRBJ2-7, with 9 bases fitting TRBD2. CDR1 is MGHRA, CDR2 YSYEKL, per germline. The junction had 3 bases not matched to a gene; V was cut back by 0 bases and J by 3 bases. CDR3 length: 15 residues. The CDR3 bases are TGCGCCAGCAGCCAAGAGACTAGCGGACTCTACGAGCAGTACTTC. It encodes CASSQETSGLYEQYF.

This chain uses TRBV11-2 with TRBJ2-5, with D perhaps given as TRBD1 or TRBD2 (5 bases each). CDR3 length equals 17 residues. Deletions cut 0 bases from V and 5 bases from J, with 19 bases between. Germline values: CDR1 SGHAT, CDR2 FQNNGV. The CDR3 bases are TGTGCCAGCAGCTTAGATTCGTTTAGGGTCGGGACGGAGACCCAGTACTTC. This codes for CASSLDSFRVGTETQYF.

The CDR3 region is CASSQEAGGPYEQYF. The CDR3 DNA follows: TGTGCCAGCAGCCAAGAAGCGGGAGGGCCCTACGAGCAGTACTTC. This chain uses TRBV4-2 with TRBJ2-7; 10 positions agree with TRBD2. There are 15 residues in the CDR3. With V trimmed by 0 bases and J by 2 bases, 1 base remained unmatched. Germline CDR1 LGHNA, CDR2 YNFKEQ.

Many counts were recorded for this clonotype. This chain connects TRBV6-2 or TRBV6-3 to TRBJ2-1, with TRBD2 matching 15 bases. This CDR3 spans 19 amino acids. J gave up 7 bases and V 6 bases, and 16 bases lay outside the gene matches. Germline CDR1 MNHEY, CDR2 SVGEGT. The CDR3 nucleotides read TGTGCCAGCAGCCAATCTTTGGGACCGGGACTAGCGGGAGGAAATGAGCAGTTCTTC. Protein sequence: CASSQSLGPGLAGGNEQFF.

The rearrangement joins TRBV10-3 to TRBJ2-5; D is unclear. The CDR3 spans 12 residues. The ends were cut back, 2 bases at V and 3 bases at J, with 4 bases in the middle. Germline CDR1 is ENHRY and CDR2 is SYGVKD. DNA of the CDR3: TGTGCCATCAGTGAGGTAGAAGAGACCCAGTACTTC. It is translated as CAISEVEETQYF.

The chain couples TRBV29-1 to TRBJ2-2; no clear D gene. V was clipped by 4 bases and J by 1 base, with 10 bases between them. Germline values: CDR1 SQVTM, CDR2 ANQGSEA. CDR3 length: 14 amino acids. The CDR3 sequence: CSVASDLNTGELFF. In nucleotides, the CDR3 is TGCAGCGTTGCCTCAGATTTGAACACCGGGGAGCTGTTTTTT.

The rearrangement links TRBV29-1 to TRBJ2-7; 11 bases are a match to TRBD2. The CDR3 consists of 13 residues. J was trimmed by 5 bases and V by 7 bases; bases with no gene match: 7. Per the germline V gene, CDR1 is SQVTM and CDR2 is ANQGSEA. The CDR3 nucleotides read TGCAGCGGATTAGCGGGAGGGCCGGACGAGCAGTACTTC. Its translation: CSGLAGGPDEQYF.